This T cell receptor beta chain derives from a study of cytomegalovirus exposure and HLA in healthy donors. Regarding the study as a whole: Investigators reported under 200 TCR beta chains as tied to cytomegalovirus. The classifier, whose performance was assessed in both the original and validation cohorts, reportedly diagnosed cytomegalovirus status with high specificity and sensitivity.

Concerning this clone: Its antigen remains unidentified.

Sequenced by immunoSEQ multiplex PCR; TCRdb stores in-frame clones only, minus some. The table has tens of thousands of clones, approximately 93% seen once. Trimming removed 6 bases at V and 2 bases at J, with 10 bases between. The CDR3 consists of 13 residues. Looked up from germline, CDR1 is MDHEN and CDR2 is SYDVKM. What was sequenced was PBMCs. J is TRBJ1-1 and V is TRBV28; the D is unclear. The origin of this receptor is a woman younger than 30 in good health and CMV-seropositive. CDR3 nucleotides: TGTGCCAGCAGCCTGACACTTAACACTGAAGCTTTCTTT. It codes for CASSLTLNTEAFF. Supplemented by reference TRBV28 and TRBJ1-1, the full variable domain reads DVKVTQSSRYLVKRTGEKVFLECVQDMDHENMFWYRQDPGLGLRLIYFSYDVKMKEKGDIPEGYSVSREKKERFSLILESASTNQTSMYLCASSLTLNTEAFFGQGTRLTVV.